What follows describes a single T cell receptor (beta chain). A junction boundary mismatches the germline segment, possibly from a read error. Sequencing was performed with immunoSEQ multiplex PCR; in TCRdb, only in-frame clones are kept and a portion is missing. This sample has tens of thousands of clones, with around 86% found just once. The data stem from a study of OX40 agonist ivuxolimab in advanced cancers. As for the study in general: Ivuxolimab, an antibody that agonizes OX40 (CD134), was administered to the patients.

The source is an adult with an advanced solid tumor such as melanoma, head and neck, liver or kidney cancer. The input for sequencing was CD4+ or CD8+ T cells sorted from blood, taken in a trial of the OX40 agonist ivuxolimab.

CDR3 DNA: TGTGCCAGCAGCTTGCTAGAGGGAGGACGCGACGAGCAGTACTTC. Translation: CASSLLEGGRDEQYF. The J gene is TRBJ2-7, the V gene TRBV5-3; maybe TRBD2 (6 bases). TRBV5-3 is filed as an ORF, its function uncertain. The CDR3 consists of 15 residues.